The 15 T cell receptor beta chains listed next were all sequenced from one sample in a study of blood T cell repertoires in COVID-19. Profiling relied on immunoSEQ multiplex PCR, and the TCRdb table lists in-frame clones only, not all of them. Of more than 200,000 clones listed, roughly 82% are singletons. The sample taken for sequencing was peripheral blood. The receptors come from a woman at least 80 years old with active or convalescent COVID-19.

J is TRBJ2-7 and V is TRBV18, with D possibly matching TRBD1 (5 bases). The germline gives CDR1 KGHSH, CDR2 LQKENI. Trimming took off 2 bases at V and 0 bases at J, with 8 bases between the two ends. The CDR3 is made up of 14 amino acids. The CDR3 nucleotides read TGTGCCAGCTCACCAGTCGACAGCTCCTACGAGCAGTACTTC. Translation: CASSPVDSSYEQYF. Based on the CDR3 plus reference TRBV18 and TRBJ2-7, the full variable domain is NAGVMQNPRHLVRRRGQEARLRCSPMKGHSHVYWYRQLPEEGLKFMVYLQKENIIDESGMPKERFSAEFPKEGPSILRIQQVVRGDSAAYFCASSPVDSSYEQYFGPGTRLTVT.

Only a few counts were recorded for this clone. The chain couples TRBV5-6 to TRBJ1-2; TRBD1 is a possible D gene (5 bases). The germline gives CDR1 SGHDT, CDR2 YYEEEE. This CDR3 has 13 residues. Deletions cut 3 bases from V and 2 bases from J, with 8 bases between. Here the CDR3 DNA reads TGTGCCAGCAGCTCACAGGTGAACTATGGCTACACCTTC. It codes for CASSSQVNYGYTF.

The chain uses TRBV28 and TRBJ1-6, with TRBD1 identical over 7 bases. Germline CDR1 is MDHEN and CDR2 is SYDVKM. Trimming removed 5 bases from V and 0 bases from J; junction bases left unmatched: 7. The CDR3 length is 17 residues. The CDR3 loop is CASSPPTGSSYNSPLHF. In nucleotides, the CDR3 is TGTGCCAGCAGTCCGCCGACAGGGAGCTCCTATAATTCACCCCTCCACTTT.

This chain joins TRBV5-1 and TRBJ2-2, with D maybe TRBD1 (6 bases). Germline CDR1 SGHRS, CDR2 YFSETQ. The CDR3 contains 16 residues. V dropped 0 bases and J dropped 0 bases, with 9 bases sitting between them. The DNA of the CDR3 is TGCGCCAGCAGCTTGGAGCCAGGGGCGAACACCGGGGAGCTGTTTTTT. Its protein product is CASSLEPGANTGELFF.

V gene TRBV10-3 combines with J gene TRBJ1-4; D is uncertain. Germline CDR1 is ENHRY and CDR2 is SYGVKD. The CDR3 runs 13 residues. V was shortened by 0 bases and J by 6 bases, with 5 bases between the two germline ends. CDR3 coding DNA: TGTGCCATCAGTGAGTCCGAGGATGAAAAACTGTTTTTT. This translates into CAISESEDEKLFF.

The V call is TRBV27, the J call TRBJ1-2; D might be TRBD1 (5 bases). The CDR3 sequence is 13 residues long. Germline CDR1 is MNHEY and CDR2 is SMNVEV (reference sequence). The V end was cut by 7 bases, the J end by 6 bases, with 15 bases between. CDR3: CASTRRVSDGYTF. In DNA form, the CDR3 reads TGTGCCAGCACCCGCAGGGTGTCGGATGGCTACACCTTC.

V is TRBV3-1 (or the pseudogene TRBV3-2) and J is TRBJ2-7; tentative D call: TRBD2 (6 bases). Germline loops: CDR1 LGHDT, CDR2 YNNKEL (reference sequence). The CDR3 is made up of 13 amino acids. Trimming left V 2 bases short and J 5 bases short, with 10 bases between. Written as DNA, the CDR3 is TGTGCCAGCAGCCAATCGGCGGGGAACGAGCAGTACTTC. Its protein product is CASSQSAGNEQYF.

The chain carries TRBV4-1 and TRBJ1-6; 7 nucleotides match TRBD1. This CDR3 comprises 15 residues. V trimming: 3 bases; J trimming: 5 bases; junction bases outside the gene matches: 4. Germline lookup yields CDR1 MGHRA and CDR2 YSYEKL. The CDR3 sequence is CASSHWDRDNSPLHF. DNA of the CDR3: TGCGCCAGCAGCCACTGGGACAGAGATAATTCACCCCTCCACTTT.

The V call is TRBV7-9, the J call TRBJ1-5; 11 bases line up with TRBD1. Germline CDR1 is SEHNR and CDR2 is FQNEAQ (reference sequence). The CDR3 covers 15 residues. Trimming removed 6 bases from V and 6 bases from J; junction bases left unmatched: 7. CDR3 bases: TGTGCCAGCAGTCGGACAGGGGGCGAGGGTCAGCCCCAGCATTTT. Its translation is CASSRTGGEGQPQHF.

This sequence joins TRBV5-1 and TRBJ1-2; D not resolved. This CDR3 spans 15 amino acids. Germline V gene data show CDR1 as SGHRS and CDR2 as YFSETQ. V lost 4 bases, J lost 3 bases, and 16 bases lay in between. The CDR3 region is CASSPRAEGDYGYTF. CDR3 DNA sequence: TGCGCCAGCAGCCCCCGGGCAGAGGGAGACTATGGCTACACCTTC.

On this clone: This same CDR3 is encoded by further DNA sequences in the sample. The gene calls are TRBV5-1 and TRBJ1-3; tentatively, D is TRBD1 (5 bases). Per germline, CDR1 SGHRS and CDR2 YFSETQ. The CDR3 has 15 amino acids. The V gene lost 0 bases and the J gene lost 0 bases, with 7 bases spanning the gap. The CDR3 loop reads CASSLGQSSGNTIYF. Here the CDR3 DNA reads TGCGCCAGCAGCTTGGGACAGTCCTCTGGAAACACCATATATTTT.

This clone was seen once. This sequence joins TRBV7-2 and TRBJ1-1; 8 bases fit TRBD1. Germline lookup yields CDR1 SGHTA and CDR2 FQGNSA. Trimming cost V 3 bases and J 0 bases; bases outside gene matches: 6. CDR3 size: 16 residues. The CDR3 DNA reads TGTGCCAGCAGCTTTCTTAGGGACAGGCTGAACACTGAAGCTTTCTTT. Translating gives CASSFLRDRLNTEAFF.

The CDR3 sequence: CASSLWASSGNTIYF. DNA for the CDR3: TGCGCCAGCAGCTTGTGGGCGAGCTCTGGAAACACCATATATTTT. This chain joins TRBV5-1 and TRBJ1-3, with D unclear. The CDR3 extends over 15 amino acids. CDR1 and CDR2 from the germline V gene are SGHRS and YFSETQ. V was cut by 1 base and J by 0 bases, with 8 bases left in between. Combining the CDR3 with reference TRBV5-1 and TRBJ1-3 gives the whole variable domain KAGVTQTPRYLIKTRGQQVTLSCSPISGHRSVSWYQQTPGQGLQFLFEYFSETQRNKGNFPGRFSGRQFSNSRSEMNVSTLELGDSALYLCASSLWASSGNTIYFGEGSWLTVV.

For the CDR3, the DNA is TGTGCCACCAGTGATTTTGACAGAGCGTATGGCTACACCTTC. It encodes CATSDFDRAYGYTF. The chain has TRBV24-1 and TRBJ1-2; weak D call: TRBD1 (5 bases). Germline V gives CDR1 KGHDR, CDR2 SFDVKD. There are 14 residues in the CDR3. Deletions cut 1 base from V and 5 bases from J, with 10 bases between.

Remarks on this clone: Other DNA sequences within the sample encode an identical CDR3. V and J are TRBV6-5 and TRBJ1-2; a possible D gene is TRBD1 (5 bases). Germline V gives CDR1 MNHEY, CDR2 SVGAGI. Trimming took 6 bases from V and 4 from J, leaving 12 bases between them. The CDR3 contains 13 residues. The CDR3 DNA follows: TGTGCCAGCAGCCTACTCGACAGCTATGGCTACACCTTC. It encodes CASSLLDSYGYTF.